This T cell receptor (beta chain) derives from a study of blood T cell repertoires in COVID-19. The wider study: Specimens from acute and convalescent COVID-19 originated in the United States, Italy and Spain. The cDNA or gDNA used as material had been derived from T cells, B-cell-depleted T cells, or PBMCs.

Trimming left V 6 bases short and J 3 bases short, with 9 bases between. CDR1 SNHLY and CDR2 FYNNEI come from the germline V gene. CDR3 length: 14 amino acids. Original processing methods: Nucleated cell counts were estimated from reference gene primer amplification. Profiled with immunoSEQ multiplex PCR; TCRdb holds only in-frame clones, not every one. The V and J calls and clone size come from that table; D and trimming were worked out from the DNA. The repertoire consists of over 200,000 clones, with about 83% occurring once and the leading ten covering about 5.7%. This sequence originates from a man older than 75 with acute or convalescent COVID-19. The sample comprised peripheral blood. The genes are TRBV2 and TRBJ2-6; D possibly corresponds to TRBD2 (6 bases). CDR3 loop: CASRNGGGANVLTF. CDR3 nucleotide sequence: TGTGCCAGCAGGAACGGGGGTGGGGCCAACGTCCTGACTTTC.